What follows is one T cell receptor (beta chain) and its context. The data stem from a study of control samples from healthy donors and cancer patients. With 4 bases clipped from V and 4 bases from J, the junction kept 4 bases outside the gene matches. The CDR3 is 15 residues long. CDR1 and CDR2 from the germline V gene are SGHRS and YFSETQ. Generated by immunoSEQ multiplex PCR, the TCRdb table keeps only in-frame clones and is missing some. The data hold approximately 60,000 clones, with 90% observed a single time. The sequenced sample consisted of PBMCs. V and J are TRBV5-1 and TRBJ2-3; 12 bases match TRBD2. The receptor was isolated from a woman aged 50 to 65 with colorectal cancer. CDR3 sequence reads: CASSGLAGRADTQYF. The CDR3 nucleotides read TGCGCCAGCAGCGGACTAGCGGGAAGGGCAGATACGCAGTATTTT. Together with reference TRBV5-1 and TRBJ2-3, the CDR3 gives the full variable domain: KAGVTQTPRYLIKTRGQQVTLSCSPISGHRSVSWYQQTPGQGLQFLFEYFSETQRNKGNFPGRFSGRQFSNSRSEMNVSTLELGDSALYLCASSGLAGRADTQYFGPGTRLTVL.